This T cell receptor (beta chain) was documented in a study of ipilimumab plus nivolumab after autologous stem cell transplantation. In the study overall: A median of roughly 8 nivolumab and a few ipilimumab doses were given. General study results and limits: Per the authors, repertoire, Treg and microbiota data justify further study.

In this sample, this clone turned up a few times. The antigen remains undetermined. Unmatched junction bases numbered 6, after V lost 5 bases and J lost 1 base. Germline CDR1 reads MNHEY; CDR2 reads SMNVEV (reference sequence). This CDR3 is built from 16 residues. Ipilimumab, 1 mg/kg, started 14 to 28 days after autologous transplant. Sequenced by immunoSEQ multiplex PCR; TCRdb stores in-frame clones only, minus some. The data hold about 19,000 clones, with 81% observed a single time. This TCR derives from a male donor with diffuse large B-cell lymphoma. V usage is TRBV27 and J usage is TRBJ1-2, with TRBD1 identical over 11 bases. The input for sequencing was PBMCs, taken in a trial of ipilimumab plus nivolumab as post-transplant consolidation. CDR3 region: CASSRTGGGNNYGYTF. DNA of the CDR3: TGTGCCAGCAGTCGGACAGGGGGCGGGAATAACTATGGCTACACCTTC.